Below, 31 T cell receptor beta chains from the same sample are listed, as sequenced in a study of blood T cell repertoires in COVID-19. Assay used: immunoSEQ multiplex PCR; TCRdb lists only in-frame clones, some missing. The sample shows more than 45,000 clones, more than 75% of them seen only once. The specimen was peripheral blood. The receptors shown here come from a woman aged 60-70 years with COVID-19, enrolled during active disease.

V is TRBV6-1 and J is TRBJ1-2; TRBD1 matches at 10 bases. The CDR3 covers 15 residues. The J segment lost 4 bases and the V segment lost 3 bases, leaving 5 bases of the junction unmatched. Germline V gene lookup returns CDR1 MNHNS and CDR2 SASEGT. The CDR3 coding sequence is TGTGCCAGCAGTGATCCGGGACAGGGGACCTATGGCTACACCTTC. Amino acids: CASSDPGQGTYGYTF.

This clone was recorded a few times. The chain links TRBV28 to TRBJ2-7; 9 positions agree with TRBD2. The CDR3 extends over 18 amino acids. V shed 3 bases and J 2 bases; nucleotides not matched to a gene: 14. Looked up from germline, CDR1 is MDHEN and CDR2 is SYDVKM. CDR3 region: CASSFGYRSGRNTYEQYF. CDR3 nucleotides: TGTGCCAGCAGTTTTGGGTATCGCAGCGGGAGGAACACCTACGAGCAGTACTTC.

This chain links TRBV5-4 with TRBJ1-2; D is perhaps TRBD1 (6 bases). Deletions cut 4 bases from V and 2 bases from J, with 12 bases between. The CDR3 consists of 14 residues. Germline CDR1 is SGHNT and CDR2 is YYREEE (reference sequence). CDR3 DNA sequence: TGTGCCAGCAGCGGACAGAAACTAAACTATGGCTACACCTTC. Residues: CASSGQKLNYGYTF.

This clone was picked up a small number of times. The V call is TRBV30, the J call TRBJ1-1; 7 bases are a match to TRBD1. This CDR3 is 13 amino acids long. CDR1 is GTSNPN and CDR2 is SVGIG in the germline V gene (reference sequence). With 5 bases clipped from V and 7 bases from J, the junction kept 10 bases outside the gene matches. CDR3 DNA: TGTGCCTGGGTCGTCGGGACAGTTAGTGAAGCTTTCTTT. This sequence encodes CAWVVGTVSEAFF.

This clone was recorded once. This rearrangement joins TRBV6-5 to TRBJ1-4, with D perhaps TRBD1 (6 bases). Germline V gene data show CDR1 as MNHEY and CDR2 as SVGAGI. The CDR3 runs to 13 residues. Trimming pared 8 bases from V and 4 bases from J, leaving 11 bases between. The CDR3 nucleotides are TGTGCCAGCGGCAGGGGCCATAATGAAAAACTGTTTTTT. Its protein is CASGRGHNEKLFF.

The chain combines TRBV21-1 with TRBJ2-1; the listed D gene, TRBD1, was not tested against the DNA. TRBV21-1 is annotated as a pseudogene. The CDR3 sequence is 15 residues long. CDR3 region: CAHTRGLISYNEQFF. CDR3 nucleotide sequence: TGTGCCCATACCAGGGGGCTGATCTCCTACAATGAGCAGTTCTTC.

J is TRBJ1-5 and V is TRBV7-8; the match to TRBD1 covers 9 bases. CDR1 is SGHVS, CDR2 FQNEAQ, per germline. With V trimmed by 5 bases and J by 5 bases, 10 bases remained unmatched. The CDR3 is 16 residues long. For the CDR3, the DNA is TGTGCCAGCAGCCCTAGATTTCGGGACAGGGATCAGCCCCAGCATTTT. Protein: CASSPRFRDRDQPQHF. Looking up the rest from reference TRBV7-8 and TRBJ1-5 gives the full variable domain: GAGVSQSPRYKVAKRGQDVALRCDPISGHVSLFWYQQALGQGPEFLTYFQNEAQLDKSGLPSDRFFAERPEGSVSTLKIQRTQQEDSAVYLCASSPRFRDRDQPQHFGDGTRLSIL.

The chain is built from TRBV5-1 and TRBJ2-2; TRBD1 agrees at 9 bases. V shed 4 bases, J shed 7 bases, and the junction held 8 bases outside the gene matches. Germline V gene sequence: CDR1 SGHRS, CDR2 YFSETQ. The CDR3 spans 15 residues. The CDR3 region has the DNA TGCGCCAGCAGCGACGGGACAGGGTTTATCGGGGAGCTGTTTTTT. As protein: CASSDGTGFIGELFF. Drawing the rest from reference TRBV5-1 and TRBJ2-2, the complete variable domain is KAGVTQTPRYLIKTRGQQVTLSCSPISGHRSVSWYQQTPGQGLQFLFEYFSETQRNKGNFPGRFSGRQFSNSRSEMNVSTLELGDSALYLCASSDGTGFIGELFFGEGSRLTVL.

CDR3: CASSQGLAGGLRETQYF. CDR3 sequence (DNA): TGTGCCAGCAGCCAGGGACTAGCGGGAGGGCTCCGGGAGACCCAGTACTTC. The chain combines TRBV4-2 with TRBJ2-5; 16 bases match TRBD2. The CDR3 loop spans 17 amino acids. J was trimmed by 5 bases and V by 3 bases; bases with no gene match: 6. CDR1 and CDR2 (germline): LGHNA, YNFKEQ.

The rearrangement links TRBV14 to TRBJ1-1; no reliable D call. The CDR3 runs to 16 residues. V was clipped by 4 bases and J by 3 bases, with 18 bases between them. CDR1 is SGHDN, CDR2 FVKESK, per germline. CDR3 protein: CASSREGNSKYTEAFF. CDR3 bases: TGTGCCAGCAGCCGAGAAGGTAACAGCAAGTACACTGAAGCTTTCTTT.

V usage is TRBV5-1 and J usage is TRBJ2-1; TRBD1 matches 8 bases. CDR3 length: 15 residues. Looked up from germline, CDR1 is SGHRS and CDR2 is YFSETQ. V lost 6 bases, J lost 8 bases, and 13 bases stayed unmatched. The CDR3 loop is CASNRRTGMEYEQFF. CDR3 bases: TGCGCCAGCAATAGAAGGACAGGGATGGAATATGAGCAGTTCTTC. The full variable domain, rest sourced from reference TRBV5-1 and TRBJ2-1, is KAGVTQTPRYLIKTRGQQVTLSCSPISGHRSVSWYQQTPGQGLQFLFEYFSETQRNKGNFPGRFSGRQFSNSRSEMNVSTLELGDSALYLCASNRRTGMEYEQFFGPGTRLTVL.

The chain uses TRBV5-8 and TRBJ2-7, with 11 nucleotides matching TRBD1. The V and J ends lost 1 base and 5 bases, in that order; junction bases with no gene match: 5. The CDR3 sequence is 15 residues long. Germline V gene lookup returns CDR1 SGHTS and CDR2 YDEGEE. This CDR3 is CASSLRTGGFHEQYF. DNA of the CDR3: TGTGCCAGCAGCTTGAGGACAGGGGGCTTCCACGAGCAGTACTTC.

This clone was observed a handful of times. The chain employs TRBV24-1 and TRBJ2-7; D possibly corresponds to TRBD1 (6 bases). This CDR3 spans 13 amino acids. Germline CDR1 reads KGHDR; CDR2 reads SFDVKD. Deletions cut 0 bases from V and 6 bases from J, with 8 bases between. CDR3 residues: CATSDLTTGEQYF. The CDR3 coding sequence is TGTGCCACCAGTGATTTGACGACAGGCGAGCAGTACTTC.

The chain joins TRBV7-9 to TRBJ2-5, with D maybe TRBD2 (7 bases). The CDR3 extends over 15 amino acids. Trimming cost V 6 bases and J 4 bases, with 18 bases left between them. CDR1 is SEHNR and CDR2 is FQNEAQ in the germline V gene (reference sequence). CDR3 residues: CASRYPQGRGETQYF. CDR3 nucleotides: TGTGCCAGCAGATACCCCCAGGGGAGGGGAGAGACCCAGTACTTC.

The chain employs TRBV2 and TRBJ2-5, with D unclear. CDR1 and CDR2 (germline): SNHLY, FYNNEI. CDR3 length equals 13 residues. Trimming removed 4 bases from V and 1 base from J, with 7 bases in between. The CDR3 DNA follows: TGTGCCAGCAGTGGCACCGGCCAAGAGACCCAGTACTTC. The encoded protein is CASSGTGQETQYF.

The chain employs TRBV27 and TRBJ1-1; no reliable D call. V lost 6 bases, J lost 7 bases, and 12 bases lay in between. This CDR3 has 12 residues. The V gene's germline CDR1 is MNHEY and CDR2 SMNVEV (reference sequence). CDR3 sequence reads: CASRGTEIEAFF. CDR3 in DNA: TGTGCCAGCAGGGGTACAGAAATTGAAGCTTTCTTT.

The rearrangement uses TRBV11-2 and TRBJ2-7, with TRBD2 matching over 7 bases. Unmatched junction bases numbered 8, after V lost 6 bases and J lost 0 bases. CDR1 SGHAT and CDR2 FQNNGV come from the germline V gene. CDR3 length: 15 residues. The CDR3, as DNA: TGTGCCAGCAGTCACAACGGCGGGAGCTCCTACGAGCAGTACTTC. Encoded protein: CASSHNGGSSYEQYF.

J is TRBJ2-2 and V is TRBV3-1 (or the pseudogene TRBV3-2), with D tentatively TRBD1 (6 bases). The germline gives CDR1 LGHDT, CDR2 YNNKEL (reference sequence). This CDR3 spans 16 amino acids. V gave up 1 base and J gave up 1 base, with 10 bases separating them. CDR3 amino acids: CASSQGRGGNTGELFF. CDR3 in DNA: TGTGCCAGCAGCCAAGGGAGAGGGGGGAACACCGGGGAGCTGTTTTTT.

This rearrangement joins TRBV5-1 to TRBJ2-7; tentative D call: TRBD1 (6 bases). The CDR3 sequence is 12 residues long. Per the germline V gene, CDR1 is SGHRS and CDR2 is YFSETQ. V was shortened by 2 bases and J by 6 bases, with 9 bases between the two germline ends. In DNA form, the CDR3 reads TGCGCCAGCAGCTTACAGGGTTCCGAGCAGTACTTC. This sequence encodes CASSLQGSEQYF.

V and J are TRBV14 and TRBJ1-1; possible D gene TRBD1, 6 bases. This CDR3 contains 16 residues. The V and J ends lost 4 bases and 11 bases respectively, with 26 bases between them. Germline V gives CDR1 SGHDN, CDR2 FVKESK. Here the CDR3 reads CASSPLSAGQSFRAFF. The CDR3 coding sequence is TGTGCCAGCAGCCCACTCTCGGCAGGACAGTCGTTTCGGGCTTTCTTT. The entire variable domain, with the rest obtained from reference TRBV14 and TRBJ1-1, is as follows: EAGVTQFPSHSVIEKGQTVTLRCDPISGHDNLYWYRRVMGKEIKFLLHFVKESKQDESGMPNNRFLAERTGGTYSTLKVQPAELEDSGVYFCASSPLSAGQSFRAFFGQGTRLTVV.

The DNA for the CDR3 is TGTGCCAGCAGTGAAGCGCGCGGAGGACCCCAGCATTTT. It yields the protein CASSEARGGPQHF. The chain joins TRBV2 to TRBJ1-5; D is unresolved. V lost 0 bases, J lost 10 bases, and 10 bases lay in between. Germline V gene sequence: CDR1 SNHLY, CDR2 FYNNEI. The CDR3 runs to 13 residues.

The CDR3 sequence: CASMEGRQPQHF. The CDR3 DNA reads TGTGCCAGCATGGAGGGTCGGCAGCCCCAGCATTTT. The J gene is TRBJ1-5, the V gene TRBV6-5; no clear D. CDR3 length equals 12 residues. V was clipped by 7 bases and J by 7 bases, with 11 bases between them. In germline, CDR1 is MNHEY, CDR2 SVGAGI.

The V and J genes are TRBV11-2 and TRBJ2-1; 7 bases are shared with TRBD2. Germline loops: CDR1 SGHAT, CDR2 FQNNGV. J was trimmed by 4 bases and V by 6 bases; bases with no gene match: 6. This CDR3 is built from 14 residues. The CDR3 DNA sequence: TGTGCCAGCAGAAGACTAGCCGATTACAATGAGCAGTTCTTC. It translates to CASRRLADYNEQFF.

The V call is TRBV27, the J call TRBJ2-1; tentatively, D is TRBD2 (5 bases). Between the trimmed V and J ends, which lost 5 bases and 7 bases, there was a span of 18 bases. The CDR3 is made up of 15 amino acids. Germline V gives CDR1 MNHEY, CDR2 SMNVEV (reference sequence). The CDR3 bases are TGTGCCAGCAGTATCTTTCCTAGCAAGGTGAATGAGCAGTTCTTC. Amino acids: CASSIFPSKVNEQFF.

The chain is built from TRBV5-1 and TRBJ2-3; 9 bases map to TRBD2. This CDR3 is 16 amino acids long. The V segment lost 4 bases and the J segment 5 bases; nucleotides outside the gene matches: 11. Germline lookup yields CDR1 SGHRS and CDR2 YFSETQ. The CDR3 region is CASSPAGGRAEDTQYF. The CDR3 DNA reads as TGCGCCAGCAGCCCGGCGGGGGGGAGGGCCGAAGATACGCAGTATTTT.

The chain carries TRBV3-1 (or the pseudogene TRBV3-2) and TRBJ1-2; 7 bases line up with TRBD1. From germline, CDR1 is LGHDT and CDR2 YNNKEL (reference sequence). The CDR3 runs to 16 residues. Losses at the gene ends were 0 bases for V and 1 base for J; bases not matched to a gene: 5. As DNA, the CDR3 is TGTGCCAGCAGCCAAGATAAAAGGGGGCATAACTATGGCTACACCTTC. Translating gives CASSQDKRGHNYGYTF.

The chain recombines TRBV28 with TRBJ2-2, with TRBD1 matching 10 bases. Germline loops: CDR1 MDHEN, CDR2 SYDVKM. The CDR3 loop spans 18 amino acids. J was trimmed by 7 bases and V by 4 bases; bases with no gene match: 15. The CDR3 spells CASSSARPGQGFFGELFF. CDR3 DNA sequence: TGTGCCAGCAGTTCCGCTAGGCCGGGACAGGGGTTTTTCGGGGAGCTGTTTTTT.

CDR3 nucleotide sequence: TGTGCCAGCAGCTTGTCTAGCGGGCTTTCCTACAATGAGCAGTTCTTC. Its protein is CASSLSSGLSYNEQFF. The chain links TRBV5-4 to TRBJ2-1; 8 positions agree with TRBD2. The CDR3 spans 16 residues. The trim removed 1 base at V and 1 base at J, leaving 4 bases unmatched. Germline values: CDR1 SGHNT, CDR2 YYREEE (reference sequence).

This rearrangement joins TRBV12-3 or TRBV12-4 to TRBJ2-7, with unresolved D. CDR3 length equals 13 residues. Trimming removed 3 bases from V and 2 bases from J, with 8 bases in between. The CDR3 is CASSLHDTYEQYF. The CDR3 nucleotides read TGTGCCAGCAGTTTGCACGACACCTACGAGCAGTACTTC.

This chain joins TRBV29-1 and TRBJ1-2, with 7 nucleotides matching TRBD1. The CDR3 length is 11 residues. In germline, CDR1 is SQVTM, CDR2 ANQGSEA. Losses at the gene ends were 7 bases for V and 2 bases for J; bases not matched to a gene: 1. In nucleotides, the CDR3 is TGCAGCGGGGGACAGAACTATGGCTACACCTTC. Translating gives CSGGQNYGYTF.

The chain uses TRBV12-5 and TRBJ1-6, with D maybe TRBD1 (6 bases). Trimming pared 5 bases from V and 10 bases from J, leaving 18 bases between. The CDR3 contains 15 residues. CDR1 and CDR2 (germline): LGHNT, FRNRAP. CDR3 nucleotide sequence: TGTGCTAGTGGTCCCTCCACAGGGCAGAGCTCACCCCTCCACTTT. Encoded protein: CASGPSTGQSSPLHF. The full variable domain, with the rest looked up from reference TRBV12-5 and TRBJ1-6, is DARVTQTPRHKVTEMGQEVTMRCQPILGHNTVFWYRQTMMQGLELLAYFRNRAPLDDSGMPKDRFSAEMPDATLATLKIQPSEPRDSAVYFCASGPSTGQSSPLHFGNGTRLTVT.